This TCR beta chain is drawn from a study of breast tumors, draining lymph nodes, adjacent tissues. V gave up 1 base and J gave up 4 bases; unmatched junction bases: 5. Germline assignment: CDR1 SGHTS and CDR2 YDEGEE. The CDR3 covers 16 residues. The count of this clonotype is one. The lymph nodes were axillary draining lymph nodes from breast cancer patients. TCRdb ran MiXCR on the multiplex PCR reads and lists one entry per CDR3 protein. The sample includes roughly 80,000 distinct CDR3 sequences, under 25% of them seen just once. This TCR came from a female donor with breast cancer. Some clones in this sample may be carry-over from other donors' samples. The chain employs TRBV5-8 and TRBJ2-2; 9 bases are shared with TRBD2. What was sequenced was axillary lymph node tissue. The CDR3 DNA is TGTGCCAGCAGCTTGTTGGTAGCGGGAGCCACCGGGGAGCTGTTTTTT. Translation: CASSLLVAGATGELFF.